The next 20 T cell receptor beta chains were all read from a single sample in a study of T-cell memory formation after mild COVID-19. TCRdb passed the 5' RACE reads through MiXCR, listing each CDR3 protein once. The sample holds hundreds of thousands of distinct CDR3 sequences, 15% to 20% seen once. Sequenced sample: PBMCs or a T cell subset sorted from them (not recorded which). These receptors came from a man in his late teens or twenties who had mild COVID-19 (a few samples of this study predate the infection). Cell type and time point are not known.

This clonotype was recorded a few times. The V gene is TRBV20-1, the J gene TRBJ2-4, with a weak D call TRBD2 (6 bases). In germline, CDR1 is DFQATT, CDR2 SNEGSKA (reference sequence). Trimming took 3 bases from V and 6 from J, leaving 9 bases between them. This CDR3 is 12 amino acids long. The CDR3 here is CSARGGSNIQYF. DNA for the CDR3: TGCAGTGCTAGGGGGGGTTCAAACATTCAGTACTTC.

CDR3 residues: CASSWGSGAMDEQFF. In DNA, the CDR3 is TGTGCCAGCAGCTGGGGTAGCGGGGCGATGGATGAGCAGTTCTTC. The rearrangement joins TRBV12-3 or TRBV12-4 to TRBJ2-1, with 8 bases matching TRBD2. The CDR3 totals 15 residues. V lost 6 bases and J lost 8; bases outside the gene matches: 12.

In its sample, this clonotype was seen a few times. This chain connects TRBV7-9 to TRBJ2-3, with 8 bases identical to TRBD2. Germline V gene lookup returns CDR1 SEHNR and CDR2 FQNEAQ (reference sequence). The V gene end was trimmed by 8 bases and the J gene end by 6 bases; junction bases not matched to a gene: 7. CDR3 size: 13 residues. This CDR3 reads CASAVGGVDTQYF. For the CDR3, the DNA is TGTGCCAGCGCAGTCGGGGGGGTGGATACGCAGTATTTT.

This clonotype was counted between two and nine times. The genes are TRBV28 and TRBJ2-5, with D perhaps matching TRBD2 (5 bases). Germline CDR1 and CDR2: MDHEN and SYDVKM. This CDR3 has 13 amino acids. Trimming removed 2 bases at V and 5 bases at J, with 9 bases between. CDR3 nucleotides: TGTGCCAGCAGTTTAAGTTGGGAGGAGACCCAGTACTTC. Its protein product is CASSLSWEETQYF.

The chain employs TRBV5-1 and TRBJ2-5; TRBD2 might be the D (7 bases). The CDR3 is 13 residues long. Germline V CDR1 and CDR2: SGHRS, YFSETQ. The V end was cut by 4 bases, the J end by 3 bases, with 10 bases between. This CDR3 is CASSGEGEETQYF. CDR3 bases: TGCGCCAGCAGCGGGGAGGGGGAAGAGACCCAGTACTTC.

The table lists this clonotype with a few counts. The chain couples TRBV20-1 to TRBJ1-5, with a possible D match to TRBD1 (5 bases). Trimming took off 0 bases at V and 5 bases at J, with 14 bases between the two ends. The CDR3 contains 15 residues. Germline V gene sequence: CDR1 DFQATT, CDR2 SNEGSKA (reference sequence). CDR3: CSARDPRDKHQPQHF. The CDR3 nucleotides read TGCAGTGCTAGAGATCCCAGGGATAAGCATCAGCCCCAGCATTTT.

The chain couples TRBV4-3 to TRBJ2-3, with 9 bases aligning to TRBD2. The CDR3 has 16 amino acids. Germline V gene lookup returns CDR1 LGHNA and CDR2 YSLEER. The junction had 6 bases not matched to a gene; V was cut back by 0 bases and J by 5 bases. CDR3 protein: CASSQEEAGGLDTQYF. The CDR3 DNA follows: TGCGCCAGCAGCCAAGAGGAAGCGGGGGGTTTAGATACGCAGTATTTT.

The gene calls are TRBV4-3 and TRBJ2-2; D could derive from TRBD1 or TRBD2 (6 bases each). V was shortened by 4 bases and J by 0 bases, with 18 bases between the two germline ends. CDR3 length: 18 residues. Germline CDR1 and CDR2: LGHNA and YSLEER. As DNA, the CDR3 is TGCGCCAGCAGCCCCGAGGGGCCGGGGGCGACGAACACCGGGGAGCTGTTTTTT. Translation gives CASSPEGPGATNTGELFF.

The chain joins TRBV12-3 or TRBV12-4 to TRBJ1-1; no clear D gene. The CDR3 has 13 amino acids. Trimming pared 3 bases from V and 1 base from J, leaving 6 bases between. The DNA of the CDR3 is TGTGCCAGCAGTTTTCAACAGAACACTGAAGCTTTCTTT. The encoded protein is CASSFQQNTEAFF.

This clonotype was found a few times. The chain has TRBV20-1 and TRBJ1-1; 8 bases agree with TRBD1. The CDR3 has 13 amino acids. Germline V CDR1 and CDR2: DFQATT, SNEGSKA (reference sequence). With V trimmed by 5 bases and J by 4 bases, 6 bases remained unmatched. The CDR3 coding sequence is TGCAGTGCTGACAGACAGGGGCCCACTGAAGCTTTCTTT. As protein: CSADRQGPTEAFF.

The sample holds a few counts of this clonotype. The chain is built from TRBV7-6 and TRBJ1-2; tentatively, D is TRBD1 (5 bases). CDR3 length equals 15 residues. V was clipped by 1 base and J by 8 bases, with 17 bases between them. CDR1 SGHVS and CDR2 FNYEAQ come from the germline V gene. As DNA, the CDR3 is TGTGCCAGCAGCTTAGTATCGGGGGATGCCAGAGGCTACACCTTC. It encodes CASSLVSGDARGYTF.

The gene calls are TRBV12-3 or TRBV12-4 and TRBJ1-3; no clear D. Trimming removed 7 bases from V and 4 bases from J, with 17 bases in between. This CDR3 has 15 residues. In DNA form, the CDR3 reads TGTGCCAGCACCCCTGTGGCAGGAGGGGGAAACACCATATATTTT. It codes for CASTPVAGGGNTIYF.

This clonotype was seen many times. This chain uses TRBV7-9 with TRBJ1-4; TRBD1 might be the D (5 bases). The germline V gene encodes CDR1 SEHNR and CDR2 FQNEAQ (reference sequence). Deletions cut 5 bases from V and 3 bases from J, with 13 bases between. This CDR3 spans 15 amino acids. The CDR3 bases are TGTGCCAGCAGCCCGCAGGGTTACTCTAATGAAAAACTGTTTTTT. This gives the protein CASSPQGYSNEKLFF.

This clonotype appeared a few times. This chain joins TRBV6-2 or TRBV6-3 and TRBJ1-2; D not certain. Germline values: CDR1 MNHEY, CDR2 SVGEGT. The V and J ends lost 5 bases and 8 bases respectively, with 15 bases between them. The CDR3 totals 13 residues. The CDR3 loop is CASSLDGPRGYTF. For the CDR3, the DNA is TGTGCCAGCAGTCTCGACGGCCCACGGGGCTACACCTTC.

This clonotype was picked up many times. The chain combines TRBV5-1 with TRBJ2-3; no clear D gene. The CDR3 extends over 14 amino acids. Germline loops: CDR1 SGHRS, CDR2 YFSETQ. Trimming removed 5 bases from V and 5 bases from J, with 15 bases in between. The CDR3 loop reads CASSGDSRRDTQYF. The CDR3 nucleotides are TGCGCCAGCAGTGGAGATTCTCGGAGAGATACGCAGTATTTT. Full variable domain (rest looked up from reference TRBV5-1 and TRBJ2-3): KAGVTQTPRYLIKTRGQQVTLSCSPISGHRSVSWYQQTPGQGLQFLFEYFSETQRNKGNFPGRFSGRQFSNSRSEMNVSTLELGDSALYLCASSGDSRRDTQYFGPGTRLTVL.

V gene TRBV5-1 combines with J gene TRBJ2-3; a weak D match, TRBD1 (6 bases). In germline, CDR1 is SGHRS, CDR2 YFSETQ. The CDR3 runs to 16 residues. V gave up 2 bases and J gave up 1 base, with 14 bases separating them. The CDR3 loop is CASSFSTGKRTDTQYF. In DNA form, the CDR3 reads TGCGCCAGCAGCTTCTCTACAGGGAAACGCACAGATACGCAGTATTTT.

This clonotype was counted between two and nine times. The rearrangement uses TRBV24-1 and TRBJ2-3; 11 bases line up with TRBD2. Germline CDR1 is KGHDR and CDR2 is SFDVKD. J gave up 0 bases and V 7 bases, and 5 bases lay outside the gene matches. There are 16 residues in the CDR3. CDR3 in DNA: TGTGCCACCAGCGCTCGACTAGCGGGGAGCACAGATACGCAGTATTTT. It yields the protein CATSARLAGSTDTQYF.

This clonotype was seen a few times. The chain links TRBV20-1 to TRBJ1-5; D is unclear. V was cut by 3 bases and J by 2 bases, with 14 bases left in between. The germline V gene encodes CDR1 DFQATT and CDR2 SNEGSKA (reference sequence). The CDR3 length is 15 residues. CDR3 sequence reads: CSARRVGEGNQPQHF. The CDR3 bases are TGCAGTGCTAGGCGGGTAGGCGAAGGCAATCAGCCCCAGCATTTT.

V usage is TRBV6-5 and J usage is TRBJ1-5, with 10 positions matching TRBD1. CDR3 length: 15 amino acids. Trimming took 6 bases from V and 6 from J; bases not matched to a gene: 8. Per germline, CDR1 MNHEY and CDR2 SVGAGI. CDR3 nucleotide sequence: TGTGCCAGCAGGAAGACAGGGGGCTCAAGTCAGCCCCAGCATTTT. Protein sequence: CASRKTGGSSQPQHF.

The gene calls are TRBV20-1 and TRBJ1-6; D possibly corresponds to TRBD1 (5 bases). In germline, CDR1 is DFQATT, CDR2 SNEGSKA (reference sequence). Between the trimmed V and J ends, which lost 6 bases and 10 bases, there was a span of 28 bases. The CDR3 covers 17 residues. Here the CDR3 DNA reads TGCAGTGCCGTGAAGAGGATCCGGGGGGGATGGAAGTCACCCCTCCACTTT. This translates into CSAVKRIRGGWKSPLHF.